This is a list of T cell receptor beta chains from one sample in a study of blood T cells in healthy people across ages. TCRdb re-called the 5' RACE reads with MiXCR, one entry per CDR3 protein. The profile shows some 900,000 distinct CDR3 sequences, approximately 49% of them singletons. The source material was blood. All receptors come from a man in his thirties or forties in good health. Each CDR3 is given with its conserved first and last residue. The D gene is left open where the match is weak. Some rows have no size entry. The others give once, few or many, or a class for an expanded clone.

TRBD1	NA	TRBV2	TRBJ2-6	TGTGCCAGCAGTGAGACAGGGCGCTCTGGGGCCAACGTCCTGACTTTC	CASSETGRSGANVLTF
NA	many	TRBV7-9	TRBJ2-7	TGTGCCAGCAGCCAACCGACAGGTCTCTCCTACGAGCAGTACTTC	CASSQPTGLSYEQYF
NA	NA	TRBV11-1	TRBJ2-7	TGTGCCAGCAGCTTAGAGGGGGAGAACTCCTACGAGCAGTACTTC	CASSLEGENSYEQYF
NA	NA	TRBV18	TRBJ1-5	TGTGCCAGCTCACCGACAGAATATCAGCCCCAGCATTTT	CASSPTEYQPQHF
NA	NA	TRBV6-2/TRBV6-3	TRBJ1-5	TGTGCCAGCATTAGCCTCTACGGGGAAGAGATGAATCAGCCCCAGCATTTT	CASISLYGEEMNQPQHF
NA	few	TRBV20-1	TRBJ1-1	TGCAGTGTTCGGAGCTGGGGCGCAGGGACTGAAGCTTTCTTT	CSVRSWGAGTEAFF
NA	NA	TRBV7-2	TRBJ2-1	TGTGCCAGCAGCTTGAGGCGGGCCTACAATGAGCAGTTCTTC	CASSLRRAYNEQFF
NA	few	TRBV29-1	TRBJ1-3	TGCAGCGTTGAGGCCGGCATTGGTGGAAACACCATATATTTT	CSVEAGIGGNTIYF
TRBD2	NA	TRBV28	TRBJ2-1	TGTGCCAGCAGCGAACTAGCGGGGGCTAATGAGCAGTTCTTC	CASSELAGANEQFF
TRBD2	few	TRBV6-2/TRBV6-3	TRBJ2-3	TGTGCCAGCAGTACACTAGCGGGGCGCACAGATACGCAGTATTTT	CASSTLAGRTDTQYF
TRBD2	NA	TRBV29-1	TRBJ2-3	TGCAGCGTTCGGGATAGCGGGGGGGCCAAGTCAGATACGCAGTATTTT	CSVRDSGGAKSDTQYF
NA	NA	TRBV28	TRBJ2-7	TGTGCCAGCAGTACCTACAGCGGAGGCGCCTACGAGCAGTACTTC	CASSTYSGGAYEQYF
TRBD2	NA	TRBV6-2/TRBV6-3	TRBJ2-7	TGTGCCAGCAGCCGCGGACTAGCGGGGACCTACGAGCAGTACTTC	CASSRGLAGTYEQYF